Shown below are 32 T cell receptor beta chains from a single sample sequenced in a study of cytomegalovirus exposure and HLA in healthy donors. This PCR relied on a set of 60 Vbeta primers and 13 Jbeta primers. Method: immunoSEQ multiplex PCR; TCRdb's copy keeps in-frame clones and lacks some. The repertoire consists of 100,000 or so clones, with under 80% occurring once and the leading ten covering about 4%. The specimen sequenced was PBMCs. These receptors were collected from a man aged 35-49 years in good health and CMV-seronegative.

The V and J genes are TRBV14 and TRBJ1-3; 8 bases line up with TRBD1. Germline-derived CDR1 and CDR2 are SGHDN and FVKESK. The CDR3 consists of 20 residues. V gave up 0 bases and J gave up 0 bases; unmatched junction bases: 13. The CDR3, as DNA: TGTGCCAGCAGCCAAGATCTGCGCAGGGGGCTTACGGGCTCTGGAAACACCATATATTTT. Encoded protein: CASSQDLRRGLTGSGNTIYF.

The rearrangement joins TRBV7-9 to TRBJ1-1; 9 bases fit TRBD1. The germline CDR1 and CDR2 sequences are SEHNR and FQNEAQ (reference sequence). J lost 8 bases, V lost 6 bases, and 7 bases had no gene match. CDR3 length equals 13 residues. CDR3 sequence reads: CASRVTGGREAFF. As DNA, the CDR3 is TGTGCCAGCAGAGTTACAGGGGGCCGGGAAGCTTTCTTT.

This clone was recorded a few times. The chain is built from TRBV6-1 and TRBJ2-4; D perhaps matches TRBD1 (6 bases). This CDR3 spans 11 amino acids. Germline values: CDR1 MNHNS, CDR2 SASEGT. V was shortened by 3 bases and J by 11 bases, with 8 bases between the two germline ends. The DNA for the CDR3 is TGTGCCAGCAGTGACAGGGGAGTTCAGTACTTC. Protein product: CASSDRGVQYF.

This sequence joins TRBV29-1 and TRBJ2-1, with 7 bases lining up with TRBD2. J was trimmed by 4 bases and V by 1 base; bases with no gene match: 10. Germline V gene sequence: CDR1 SQVTM, CDR2 ANQGSEA. The CDR3 totals 16 residues. The CDR3 is CSVEAPQRGVYNEQFF. In nucleotides, the CDR3 is TGCAGCGTTGAAGCCCCCCAACGGGGGGTTTACAATGAGCAGTTCTTC.

This chain links TRBV5-6 with TRBJ2-1; 8 nucleotides align to TRBD2. V dropped 1 base and J dropped 4; count of bases not matched to a gene: 4. The CDR3 totals 15 residues. Germline V gene lookup returns CDR1 SGHDT and CDR2 YYEEEE. Here the CDR3 reads CASSLRAGGYNEQFF. DNA for the CDR3: TGTGCCAGCAGCTTGAGGGCGGGGGGTTACAATGAGCAGTTCTTC.

This clone was seen once. The V gene is TRBV5-1, the J gene TRBJ1-2; TRBD1 is a possible D gene (6 bases). The CDR3 covers 14 residues. V was shortened by 0 bases and J by 8 bases, with 14 bases between the two germline ends. The germline V gene encodes CDR1 SGHRS and CDR2 YFSETQ. This CDR3 reads CASSLGKQGRGYTF. In DNA, the CDR3 is TGCGCCAGCAGCTTGGGCAAACAGGGTCGGGGCTACACCTTC.

This sequence joins TRBV19 and TRBJ2-3, with 15 bases matching TRBD2. Unmatched junction bases numbered 5, after V lost 7 bases and J lost 3 bases. Germline values: CDR1 LNHDA, CDR2 SQIVND (reference sequence). CDR3 length equals 16 residues. The CDR3 bases are TGTGCCAGTACCCGGACTAGCGGGGGGGTAACAGATACGCAGTATTTT. This sequence encodes CASTRTSGGVTDTQYF.

The rearrangement uses TRBV5-1 and TRBJ1-2, with 9 bases lining up with TRBD1. J was trimmed by 3 bases and V by 7 bases; bases with no gene match: 16. Germline CDR1 and CDR2: SGHRS and YFSETQ. CDR3 length equals 17 residues. The DNA for the CDR3 is TGCGCCAGCGGATCCCCGGGACAGGGACCTCCTCACTATGGCTACACCTTC. As protein: CASGSPGQGPPHYGYTF.

This clone was picked up one time. The V and J genes are TRBV18 and TRBJ2-3; the D is unclear. Germline-derived CDR1 and CDR2 are KGHSH and LQKENI. V was trimmed by 3 bases and J by 3 bases, leaving 7 bases between them. The CDR3 sequence is 13 residues long. The CDR3 region has the DNA TGTGCCAGCTCACCGACATATACAGATACGCAGTATTTT. Encoded protein: CASSPTYTDTQYF.

J is TRBJ1-1 and V is TRBV5-4, with D unresolved. Germline values: CDR1 SGHNT, CDR2 YYREEE (reference sequence). The CDR3 extends over 12 amino acids. The ends were cut back, 4 bases at V and 7 bases at J, with 11 bases in the middle. CDR3 bases: TGTGCCAGCAGCCTGCTAGAAGGTGAAGCTTTCTTT. Translated: CASSLLEGEAFF.

This chain connects TRBV28 to TRBJ1-5, with D unclear. The CDR3 sequence is 15 residues long. CDR1 is MDHEN, CDR2 SYDVKM, per germline. V lost 4 bases and J 2 bases, leaving 12 bases between the germline ends. This CDR3 reads CASSSLAFGNQPQHF. CDR3 in DNA: TGTGCCAGCAGTTCCCTGGCCTTTGGCAATCAGCCCCAGCATTTT. Filled out from reference TRBV28 and TRBJ1-5, the complete variable domain reads DVKVTQSSRYLVKRTGEKVFLECVQDMDHENMFWYRQDPGLGLRLIYFSYDVKMKEKGDIPEGYSVSREKKERFSLILESASTNQTSMYLCASSSLAFGNQPQHFGDGTRLSIL.

This clone was seen a few times. The V gene is TRBV7-2, the J gene TRBJ2-5; the D gene is possibly TRBD2 (6 bases). The CDR3 runs to 15 residues. CDR1 is SGHTA, CDR2 FQGNSA, per germline. Trimming took 5 bases from V and 5 from J, leaving 18 bases between them. As DNA, the CDR3 is TGTGCCAGCAGCACCCGCTTGACTAGAGCTGAGACCCAGTACTTC. Amino acid sequence: CASSTRLTRAETQYF.

This clone was detected once. This sequence joins TRBV7-6 and TRBJ1-5; possibly TRBD1 for D (6 bases). CDR1 SGHVS and CDR2 FNYEAQ come from the germline V gene. The CDR3 is 15 residues long. V dropped 5 bases and J dropped 4 bases, with 15 bases sitting between them. CDR3: CASSPRGGANQPQHF. Here the CDR3 DNA reads TGTGCCAGCAGCCCCCGGGGGGGCGCAAATCAGCCCCAGCATTTT.

This sequence joins TRBV15 and TRBJ2-5; unclear D gene. CDR3 length: 13 residues. Germline CDR1 and CDR2: LNHNV and YYDKDF (reference sequence). The V and J ends lost 1 base and 3 bases respectively, with 6 bases between them. CDR3 residues: CATSRGPEETQYF. In DNA form, the CDR3 reads TGTGCCACCAGCAGAGGCCCAGAAGAGACCCAGTACTTC.

V usage is TRBV7-2 and J usage is TRBJ2-1, with TRBD2 identical over 12 bases. Per germline, CDR1 SGHTA and CDR2 FQGNSA. The V segment lost 0 bases and the J segment 8 bases; nucleotides outside the gene matches: 8. The CDR3 totals 17 residues. CDR3 bases: TGTGCCAGCAGCTTAGCCTTTAGGACTAGCGGGGAAGATGAGCAGTTCTTC. Residues: CASSLAFRTSGEDEQFF.

This chain connects TRBV6-1 to TRBJ2-7, with a tentative D call TRBD2 (6 bases). The germline gives CDR1 MNHNS, CDR2 SASEGT. Deletions cut 1 base from V and 2 bases from J, with 12 bases between. This CDR3 has 15 amino acids. CDR3 amino acids: CASSEEVAAPYEQYF. The CDR3 nucleotides are TGTGCCAGCAGTGAAGAGGTAGCGGCCCCCTACGAGCAGTACTTC.

The chain is built from TRBV10-3 and TRBJ2-7; tentatively, D is TRBD1 (6 bases). The CDR3 has 13 residues. CDR1 and CDR2 from the germline V gene are ENHRY and SYGVKD. The CDR3 DNA reads as TGTGCCAGCAGTCGAACCCAGGGGCGGGAGCAGTACGTC. Translation gives CASSRTQGREQYV.

V is TRBV28 and J is TRBJ2-7, with 10 positions matching TRBD1. Germline CDR1 reads MDHEN; CDR2 reads SYDVKM. The CDR3 extends over 13 amino acids. The ends lost 8 bases at V and 1 base at J; junction bases unmatched: 2. Here the CDR3 reads CASWDRGSYEQYF. The CDR3 bases are TGTGCCAGCTGGGACAGGGGTTCCTACGAGCAGTACTTC.

The V call is TRBV18, the J call TRBJ1-1, with D unresolved. This CDR3 comprises 16 residues. V lost 0 bases and J 1 base, leaving 12 bases between the germline ends. CDR1 KGHSH and CDR2 LQKENI come from the germline V gene. The CDR3: CASSPPTGRSNTEAFF. In DNA, the CDR3 is TGTGCCAGCTCACCACCGACCGGCAGGTCGAACACTGAAGCTTTCTTT.

The rearrangement links TRBV6-5 to TRBJ2-3; 8 bases map to TRBD1. The CDR3 sequence is 14 residues long. The ends lost 8 bases at V and 3 bases at J; junction bases unmatched: 7. Per the germline V gene, CDR1 is MNHEY and CDR2 is SVGAGI. The CDR3 DNA follows: TGTGCCAGCCGTCTACAGGGGGGTACAGATACGCAGTATTTT. Encoded protein: CASRLQGGTDTQYF.

This clone has a single count. V and J are TRBV11-3 and TRBJ2-1; perhaps TRBD2 as D (5 bases). Germline CDR1 and CDR2: SGHNT and YENEEA. This CDR3 has 15 amino acids. V lost 6 bases to trimming and J lost 6 bases, with 18 bases between them. For the CDR3, the DNA is TGTGCCAGCAGTTCCTCGGCGGGTTATACCAATGAGCAGTTCTTC. Its translation is CASSSSAGYTNEQFF.

J is TRBJ1-5 and V is TRBV6-1; D call uncertain. Germline CDR1 MNHNS, CDR2 SASEGT. The CDR3 is 14 amino acids. The V and J ends lost 1 base and 7 bases respectively, with 11 bases between them. CDR3 sequence (DNA): TGTGCCAGCAGTGAAGGATTCGAGGTGCAGCCCCAGCATTTT. Translation gives CASSEGFEVQPQHF.

The chain employs TRBV5-6 and TRBJ1-3; D uncertain. The CDR3 loop spans 15 amino acids. The V end was cut by 0 bases, the J end by 4 bases, with 11 bases between. Per germline, CDR1 SGHDT and CDR2 YYEEEE. CDR3 region: CASSLGGWVGNTIYF. As DNA, the CDR3 is TGTGCCAGCAGCTTGGGCGGTTGGGTCGGAAACACCATATATTTT.

The chain carries TRBV5-1 and TRBJ1-2, with unresolved D. From germline, CDR1 is SGHRS and CDR2 YFSETQ. V gave up 3 bases and J gave up 11 bases, with 14 bases separating them. This CDR3 is built from 12 residues. CDR3 in amino acids: CASSSDTIGYTF. The DNA of the CDR3 is TGCGCCAGCAGCTCTGACACGATTGGGTACACCTTC.

The rearrangement joins TRBV7-2 to TRBJ1-2; 8 bases match TRBD1. Trimming removed 5 bases from V and 3 bases from J; junction bases left unmatched: 2. Germline V gene sequence: CDR1 SGHTA, CDR2 FQGNSA. The CDR3 consists of 13 residues. CDR3 in DNA: TGTGCCAGCAGCAAGGACAGGGACTATGGCTACACCTTC. Translated: CASSKDRDYGYTF.

The chain recombines TRBV2 with TRBJ2-1, with 9 bases lining up with TRBD2. The CDR3 runs 15 residues. CDR1 SNHLY and CDR2 FYNNEI come from the germline V gene. V lost 4 bases and J lost 4; bases outside the gene matches: 5. In DNA form, the CDR3 reads TGTGCCAGCAGTGTCCTAGCGGGGTTTTACAATGAGCAGTTCTTC. Protein product: CASSVLAGFYNEQFF.

As for this clone: Other DNA sequences of this sample code for an identical CDR3. The V gene is TRBV5-1, the J gene TRBJ2-3, with D unresolved. Per germline, CDR1 SGHRS and CDR2 YFSETQ. With 3 bases removed from V and 2 bases from J, the gap between germline ends came to 4 bases. The CDR3 length is 12 residues. DNA for the CDR3: TGCGCCAGCAGCTGGGCCACAGATACGCAGTATTTT. Its protein is CASSWATDTQYF.

The V and J genes are TRBV18 and TRBJ2-3; no clear D. The length of the CDR3 is 14 residues. V was trimmed by 3 bases and J by 2 bases, leaving 9 bases between them. Germline-derived CDR1 and CDR2 are KGHSH and LQKENI. DNA of the CDR3: TGTGCCAGCTCACCGCAGGAACACACAGATACGCAGTATTTT. Translated: CASSPQEHTDTQYF.

The J gene is TRBJ2-5, the V gene TRBV19; 7 nucleotides match TRBD1. V gave up 3 bases and J gave up 2 bases; unmatched junction bases: 6. The CDR3 is 15 residues long. Germline CDR1 LNHDA, CDR2 SQIVND (reference sequence). CDR3 nucleotide sequence: TGTGCCAGTAGTATCCAAGGGACAGTACAAGAGACCCAGTACTTC. Translating gives CASSIQGTVQETQYF.

The chain has TRBV5-4 and TRBJ2-5; TRBD2 matches at 14 bases. V shed 4 bases and J 0 bases; nucleotides not matched to a gene: 5. The CDR3 loop spans 17 amino acids. In germline, CDR1 is SGHNT, CDR2 YYREEE (reference sequence). The CDR3 region is CASSPGTSGGHQETQYF. The CDR3 region has the DNA TGTGCCAGCAGCCCCGGGACTAGCGGGGGCCACCAAGAGACCCAGTACTTC.

This clone is medium-sized (0.01 to 0.1%). The chain recombines TRBV19 with TRBJ1-1, with D unclear. CDR1 and CDR2 from the germline V gene are LNHDA and SQIVND (reference sequence). V was clipped by 8 bases and J by 5 bases, with 15 bases between them. This CDR3 region has 13 residues. As DNA, the CDR3 is TGTGCCAGTCAAAAGCCCGCTTGGACTGAAGCTTTCTTT. Its translation: CASQKPAWTEAFF.

V is TRBV23-1 and J is TRBJ1-2; tentatively, D is TRBD1 (6 bases). TRBV23-1 is classed as an ORF, of uncertain function. This CDR3 spans 17 amino acids. V was shortened by 4 bases and J by 12 bases, with 30 bases between the two germline ends. DNA for the CDR3: TGCGCCAGCAGTCTGGACAGCCTATGGGGGACCGAATTGGAGAACACCTTC. This codes for CASSLDSLWGTELENTF.